The rows below give T cell receptor beta chains drawn from one sample of a study of identical twins. TCRdb called the 5' RACE reads again in MiXCR, with one record for every CDR3 protein. There are 200,000 or so distinct CDR3 sequences in the sample; 6.5% to 8.5% occur only once, and 1.9% lies in the top ten. The same data also contributed to another study, on yellow fever vaccine responses in identical twins.

The specimen sequenced was memory (CD45RO+) T cells sorted from blood. The receptors were sampled from a woman aged 18-29 years in good health. The CDR3 runs from the conserved cysteine through the conserved F or W. Fields, in order: V gene, clone size, CDR3 length, J gene, D gene, CDR3 protein, CDR3 DNA. A D gene is named only where the DNA matches it firmly. Rows may omit the clone size; those that give it use once, few, many or a size class.

>TRBV6-5|-|15|TRBJ2-7|TRBD1
CASSYDRTGPYEQYF
TGTGCCAGCAGTTACGATAGGACAGGGCCCTACGAGCAGTACTTC
>TRBV13|few|14|TRBJ1-1|-
CAKTRGALDTEAFF
TGTGCCAAGACGCGGGGCGCGTTGGACACTGAAGCTTTCTTT
>TRBV7-9|many|17|TRBJ2-1|TRBD2
CASSLAPQRGGSNEQFF
TGTGCCAGCAGCTTAGCTCCCCAGCGGGGGGGCTCGAATGAGCAGTTCTTC
>TRBV6-6|few|11|TRBJ2-1|TRBD2
CASSLAGGWFF
TGTGCCAGCAGCTTAGCGGGAGGTTGGTTCTTC
>TRBV3-1|few|14|TRBJ2-7|-
CASSQASQRLEQYF
TGTGCCAGCAGCCAAGCTTCGCAGAGGCTCGAGCAGTACTTC
>TRBV28|many|14|TRBJ2-1|TRBD2
CASREVAGYNEQFF
TGTGCCAGCAGAGAGGTAGCGGGGTACAATGAGCAGTTCTTC
>TRBV3-1|few|15|TRBJ1-3|-
CASSQGTQPGNTIYF
TGTGCCAGCAGCCAAGGGACACAGCCTGGAAACACCATATATTTT
>TRBV28|many|16|TRBJ2-7|TRBD2
CASRPLAGIVFPEQYF
TGTGCCAGCAGGCCACTAGCGGGGATCGTTTTTCCCGAGCAGTACTTC
>TRBV28|-|15|TRBJ2-7|TRBD2
CASNLPGLAHCEQYF
TGTGCCAGCAACTTACCGGGACTAGCACACTGCGAGCAGTACTTC
>TRBV3-1|few|12|TRBJ1-2|-
CASSGSNYGYTF
TGTGCCAGCAGCGGCTCAAACTATGGCTACACCTTC
>TRBV15|few|13|TRBJ2-1|-
CATSRIRVDEQFF
TGTGCCACCAGCAGGATCAGGGTCGATGAGCAGTTCTTC
>TRBV7-2|many|17|TRBJ2-1|TRBD2
CASSTTSGGPPWNEQFF
TGTGCCAGCAGCACGACTAGCGGGGGGCCCCCTTGGAATGAGCAGTTCTTC
>TRBV7-8|many|16|TRBJ1-4|-
CASSLKGGWTNEKLFF
TGTGCCAGCAGCTTAAAGGGTGGATGGACTAATGAAAAACTGTTTTTT
>TRBV7-2|many|17|TRBJ2-2|TRBD2
CASSRRGGAVDLGELFF
TGTGCCAGCAGCAGGCGGGGGGGCGCGGTAGATTTGGGGGAGCTGTTTTTT
>TRBV20-1|few|15|TRBJ2-5|-
CSATSGQGRVETQYF
TGCAGTGCCACCTCGGGGCAGGGGAGGGTAGAGACCCAGTACTTC
>TRBV6-5|few|17|TRBJ2-2|-
CASSYDARVTNTGELFF
TGTGCCAGCAGTTACGATGCCAGGGTGACGAACACCGGGGAGCTGTTTTTT
>TRBV12-3/TRBV12-4|many|12|TRBJ1-5|-
CASSQHQGPQHF
TGTGCCAGCAGTCAACACCAGGGGCCCCAGCATTTT
>TRBV6-5|-|14|TRBJ2-5|-
CASSYGVGQETQYF
TGTGCCAGCAGTTACGGTGTCGGCCAAGAGACCCAGTACTTC
>TRBV18|few|14|TRBJ2-7|TRBD1
CASSPQQGDHEQYF
TGTGCCAGCTCACCACAGCAGGGGGATCACGAGCAGTACTTC
>TRBV20-1|many|17|TRBJ2-6|TRBD1
CSASRGQGFSGANVLTF
TGCAGTGCTAGTCGCGGACAGGGGTTCTCTGGGGCCAACGTCCTGACTTTC
>TRBV28|few|14|TRBJ2-3|TRBD2
CASSSGGATDTQYF
TGTGCCAGCAGTAGCGGGGGGGCCACAGATACGCAGTATTTT
>TRBV6-5|few|15|TRBJ1-3|-
CASSFAGNSGNTIYF
TGTGCCAGCAGTTTTGCCGGGAACTCTGGAAACACCATATATTTT
>TRBV7-9|many|14|TRBJ2-7|-
CASSSDRNSYEQYF
TGTGCCAGCAGCTCCGACCGAAACTCCTACGAGCAGTACTTC
>TRBV28|few|14|TRBJ2-7|-
CASSSFGQSYEQYF
TGTGCCAGCAGTTCCTTCGGACAGTCCTACGAGCAGTACTTC
>TRBV2|-|14|TRBJ2-7|TRBD2
CASAWTSGSYEQYF
TGTGCCAGCGCTTGGACTAGCGGGAGCTACGAGCAGTACTTC
>TRBV3-1|few|14|TRBJ2-5|TRBD1
CASSKPDRGSSQYF
TGTGCCAGCAGCAAACCGGACAGGGGATCGTCCCAGTACTTC
>TRBV30|many|12|TRBJ2-2|-
CAWNVASRELFF
TGTGCCTGGAACGTAGCCTCCCGGGAGCTGTTTTTT
>TRBV20-1|few|15|TRBJ1-5|TRBD1
CSARDRGGGNQPQHF
TGCAGTGCTAGAGATCGAGGGGGCGGCAATCAGCCCCAGCATTTT
>TRBV10-2|-|14|TRBJ2-1|TRBD2
CASKSGLNYNEQFF
TGCGCCAGCAAGTCGGGACTAAACTACAATGAGCAGTTCTTC
>TRBV12-3/TRBV12-4|few|17|TRBJ2-1|TRBD2
CASTQRTSGTSGDEQFF
TGTGCCAGCACCCAGCGCACTAGCGGTACCTCGGGGGATGAGCAGTTCTTC
>TRBV5-6|few|12|TRBJ2-7|TRBD1
CASSPRTGLLYF
TGTGCCAGCAGCCCACGGACAGGTTTATTGTACTTC
>TRBV11-3|-|15|TRBJ2-2|-
CASSFGGQNTGELFF
TGTGCCAGCAGCTTCGGCGGACAGAACACCGGGGAGCTGTTTTTT
>TRBV4-2|few|16|TRBJ2-6|TRBD2
CASSRLAASGANVLTF
TGTGCCAGCAGCCGTCTAGCGGCCTCTGGGGCCAACGTCCTGACTTTC
>TRBV4-2|many|18|TRBJ2-2|-
CASSQNTDSSANTGELFF
TGTGCCAGCAGCCAAAATACCGACAGCTCCGCGAACACCGGGGAGCTGTTTTTT
>TRBV9|-|18|TRBJ2-3|-
CASSVAWELLGGTDTQYF
TGTGCCAGCAGCGTAGCTTGGGAGCTTCTTGGGGGCACAGATACGCAGTATTTT
>TRBV4-3|few|16|TRBJ1-2|TRBD1
CASSHVRGTEGYGYTF
TGCGCCAGCAGCCACGTAAGGGGGACAGAGGGCTATGGCTACACCTTC
>TRBV7-6|-|14|TRBJ2-2|-
CASSFQGPYGELFF
TGTGCCAGCAGCTTTCAGGGGCCATACGGGGAGCTGTTTTTT
>TRBV7-2|many|20|TRBJ2-7|TRBD2
CASSLAQFTKIGSGAYEQYF
TGTGCCAGCAGCTTAGCCCAATTTACTAAGATAGGAAGCGGGGCCTACGAGCAGTACTTC
>TRBV7-3|few|15|TRBJ2-5|-
CASSLTSGHQETQYF
TGTGCCAGCAGCTTAACGTCGGGCCACCAAGAGACCCAGTACTTC
>TRBV11-2|many|15|TRBJ2-5|-
CASSLESTSQETQYF
TGTGCCAGCAGCTTAGAGTCTACCAGCCAAGAGACCCAGTACTTC
>TRBV12-3/TRBV12-4|many|14|TRBJ1-5|-
CASSFGHGNQPQHF
TGTGCCAGCAGTTTTGGACACGGCAATCAGCCCCAGCATTTT
>TRBV20-1|many|15|TRBJ2-3|-
CSASRLAPSTDTQYF
TGCAGTGCTAGTCGTTTAGCCCCAAGCACAGATACGCAGTATTTT
>TRBV30|few|14|TRBJ2-7|TRBD2
CAWTYEAGGPCSYF
TGTGCCTGGACTTATGAAGCGGGGGGGCCGTGTTCGTACTTC
>TRBV4-3|many|16|TRBJ2-2|-
CASSQGQGKYTGELFF
TGCGCCAGCAGCCAAGGGCAGGGGAAGTACACCGGGGAGCTGTTTTTT
>TRBV11-2|few|14|TRBJ2-7|-
CASKDRGRRHEQYF
TGTGCCAGCAAAGATAGAGGGCGGCGCCACGAGCAGTACTTC
>TRBV20-1|few|15|TRBJ2-1|-
CSARERTSSYNEQFF
TGCAGTGCTAGAGAGAGGACTTCTTCCTACAATGAGCAGTTCTTC
>TRBV28|many|14|TRBJ1-4|-
CASGVGALNEKLFF
TGTGCCAGTGGGGTTGGGGCGCTCAATGAAAAACTGTTTTTT
>TRBV11-2|once|14|TRBJ2-7|TRBD2
CASNPASGPYEQYF
TGTGCCAGCAACCCCGCTAGCGGGCCCTACGAGCAGTACTTC
>TRBV4-3|-|16|TRBJ2-7|-
CASSQDPTRDNYEQYF
TGCGCCAGCAGCCAAGATCCCACTAGAGATAACTACGAGCAGTACTTC
>TRBV6-1|few|16|TRBJ1-4|TRBD1
CASSPLAGQGSRKLFF
TGTGCCAGCAGCCCTCTTGCGGGACAGGGATCTAGGAAACTGTTTTTT
>TRBV24-1|few|16|TRBJ2-5|-
CATSLPQGDSQETQYF
TGTGCCACCAGTCTACCCCAAGGAGACAGCCAAGAGACCCAGTACTTC
>TRBV6-5|-|15|TRBJ1-1|TRBD1
CASSSGGQGNTEAFF
TGTGCCAGCAGTTCGGGAGGACAGGGGAACACTGAAGCTTTCTTT
>TRBV9|many|14|TRBJ1-3|-
CASSQDETGNTIYF
TGTGCCAGCAGCCAAGACGAGACTGGAAACACCATATATTTT
>TRBV28|many|14|TRBJ1-1|-
CATFLGRRNTEAFF
TGTGCCACCTTCCTTGGACGGAGGAACACTGAAGCTTTCTTT
>TRBV2|many|13|TRBJ1-2|TRBD1
CASSTGEDHGYTF
TGTGCCAGCAGTACAGGGGAAGATCATGGCTACACCTTC
>TRBV24-1|few|13|TRBJ2-5|-
CATILEYQETQYF
TGTGCCACCATCCTAGAATACCAAGAGACCCAGTACTTC
>TRBV3-1|many|15|TRBJ2-7|-
CASSQQMVSSYEQYF
TGTGCCAGCAGCCAACAAATGGTGAGCTCCTACGAGCAGTACTTC
>TRBV27|few|15|TRBJ2-1|TRBD2
CAITPGLAGGNEQFF
TGTGCCATCACACCGGGACTAGCGGGAGGGAATGAGCAGTTCTTC
>TRBV20-1|few|18|TRBJ2-4|-
CSARDSTPGSLAKNIQYF
TGCAGTGCTAGAGATTCGACACCGGGATCTTTAGCCAAAAACATTCAGTACTTC
>TRBV4-3|-|16|TRBJ2-2|TRBD2
CASSQGGSGGAGELFF
TGCGCCAGCAGCCAAGGAGGTAGCGGGGGGGCCGGGGAGCTGTTTTTT